The source of this T cell receptor (beta chain) is a study of cytomegalovirus exposure and HLA in healthy donors. Study results and caveats: Later on, a genetic analysis was performed. It linked a missense variant in DCLRE1C with V- and J-gene trimming of TCR beta.

Regarding this clone: Its cognate antigen is unknown.

When sampled, the donors appeared nominally healthy, though they likely had unrecorded immune exposures. Amplification used 60 Vbeta primers and 13 Jbeta primers. Using immunoSEQ multiplex PCR, the repertoire was profiled, and TCRdb retains in-frame clones only, with some absent. Seen here are 35,000 to 50,000 clones, roughly half observed once, and the top ten hold 9% to 13%. V dropped 5 bases and J dropped 3; count of bases not matched to a gene: 9. CDR1 and CDR2 (germline): SGHTA, FQGNSA. The CDR3 sequence is 17 residues long. Specimen: PBMCs. The clonotype was recovered from a human donor in good health. V usage is TRBV7-2 and J usage is TRBJ2-1; TRBD2 matches 11 bases. The CDR3 here is CASSVSSGTSGYNEQFF. CDR3 in DNA: TGTGCCAGCAGCGTTTCTTCCGGGACTAGCGGCTACAATGAGCAGTTCTTC.